The 14 T cell receptor beta chains below were found in one sample sequenced in a study of cytomegalovirus exposure and HLA in healthy donors. Primers included in the PCR were 60 Vbeta and 13 Jbeta primers. Data came from immunoSEQ multiplex PCR; TCRdb stores just in-frame clones and leaves some out. The data contain approximately 180,000 clones, about four fifths of them seen just once; the ten biggest clones take up 1.5% to 2%. The sequencing input was PBMCs. Source of these receptors: a man in his late teens or twenties in good health and CMV-seronegative.

This clone was observed a single time. This rearrangement joins TRBV6-5 to TRBJ1-1; D remains ambiguous. V lost 2 bases and J 1 base, leaving 8 bases between the germline ends. This CDR3 is built from 14 residues. Per germline, CDR1 MNHEY and CDR2 SVGAGI. CDR3 region: CASSYRTANTEAFF. The CDR3 coding sequence is TGTGCCAGCAGTTACCGAACAGCGAACACTGAAGCTTTCTTT.

J is TRBJ2-1 and V is TRBV11-3; 7 nucleotides line up with TRBD2. The V gene end was trimmed by 5 bases and the J gene end by 2 bases; junction bases not matched to a gene: 15. CDR1 is SGHNT and CDR2 is YENEEA in the germline V gene. The CDR3 contains 18 residues. CDR3 nucleotides: TGTGCCAGCAGCGCAGCTGTGGGTCTAGCGGATACCTACAATGAGCAGTTCTTC. Its translation: CASSAAVGLADTYNEQFF.

J is TRBJ2-5 and V is TRBV19; 13 nucleotides align to TRBD2. Germline trimming cut 5 bases from V and 4 bases from J; bases unmatched to any gene: 7. CDR1 and CDR2 (germline): LNHDA, SQIVND (reference sequence). The CDR3 has 16 amino acids. The CDR3 coding sequence is TGTGCCAGTAGTCTCTGGACTAGCGGGAGTTTAGAGACCCAGTACTTC. Protein sequence: CASSLWTSGSLETQYF.

The rearrangement uses TRBV4-1 and TRBJ2-3; 9 bases map to TRBD2. The CDR3 length is 21 residues. The germline V gene has CDR1 MGHRA and CDR2 YSYEKL. The V segment lost 2 bases and the J segment 5 bases; nucleotides outside the gene matches: 23. CDR3 DNA sequence: TGCGCCAGCAGCCAACGAAACCTCGCGACCGTCAGCGGGGGGAACGAAGATACGCAGTATTTT. This encodes CASSQRNLATVSGGNEDTQYF.

This clone occurred once. The chain recombines TRBV19 with TRBJ1-6; tentative D call: TRBD1 (6 bases). Trimming cost V 4 bases and J 8 bases, with 18 bases left between them. Germline V lookup: CDR1 LNHDA, CDR2 SQIVND (reference sequence). The CDR3 loop spans 16 amino acids. The CDR3 DNA is TGTGCCAGTAGTACTTATCTCGACAGGTTGGATTCACCCCTCCACTTT. This translates into CASSTYLDRLDSPLHF.

This clone was seen a single time. The rearrangement links TRBV5-1 to TRBJ2-5; the match to TRBD1 covers 8 bases. The DNA end lines up better with TRBJ2-7; the J call may be wrong. CDR3 length equals 13 residues. Germline V gene data show CDR1 as SGHRS and CDR2 as YFSETQ. The CDR3 region is CASRDTGGGEQYF. The CDR3 nucleotides read TGCGCCAGCAGGGATACAGGGGGAGGCGAGCAGTACTTC.

The chain recombines TRBV7-2 with TRBJ2-1; 10 nucleotides agree with TRBD2. This CDR3 has 17 residues. With 5 bases clipped from V and 0 bases from J, the junction kept 7 bases outside the gene matches. Germline CDR1 SGHTA, CDR2 FQGNSA. The DNA of the CDR3 is TGTGCCAGCAGCACACTAGCGGGGACGAGCTCCTACAATGAGCAGTTCTTC. Translating gives CASSTLAGTSSYNEQFF.

In its sample, this clone was seen a few times. The chain recombines TRBV6-4 with TRBJ2-2; 10 nucleotides align to TRBD2. V shed 5 bases, J shed 6 bases, and the junction held 9 bases outside the gene matches. Per the germline V gene, CDR1 is MRHNA and CDR2 is SNTAGT. CDR3 size: 16 residues. The DNA of the CDR3 is TGTGCCAGCAGTTACGAGCGGGAGGGCCAGCCCGGGGAGCTGTTTTTT. This sequence encodes CASSYEREGQPGELFF.

To note about this clone: The junction departs from the called germline gene at one end, perhaps through a read error. The chain carries TRBV7-7 and TRBJ2-2; a possible D gene is TRBD2 (6 bases). CDR1 is SSHAT, CDR2 FNYEAQ, per germline (reference sequence). There are 15 residues in the CDR3. In DNA form, the CDR3 reads TGTGCTAGCAGCTTAAGCGGGCCGAACACCGGGGAGCTGTTTTTT. It codes for CASSLSGPNTGELFF. Full variable domain (missing parts from reference TRBV7-7 and TRBJ2-2): GAGVSQSPRYKVTKRGQDVTLRCDPISSHATLYWYQQALGQGPEFLTYFNYEAQPDKSGLPSDRFSAERPEGSISTLTIQRTEQRDSAMYRCASSLSGPNTGELFFGEGSRLTVL.

Only one count was recorded for this clone. The CDR3 protein is CASSLGTRWGETQYF. The CDR3 nucleotides are TGTGCCAGCAGCTTGGGGACACGTTGGGGAGAGACCCAGTACTTC. The V call is TRBV5-6, the J call TRBJ2-5; weak D call: TRBD1 (5 bases). Looked up from germline, CDR1 is SGHDT and CDR2 is YYEEEE. Trimming removed 0 bases at V and 4 bases at J, with 13 bases between. The CDR3 has 15 residues.

The CDR3 DNA reads as TGTGCCAGCAGCTTAGCTGAATCTAGCTCCTACAATGAGCAGTTCTTC. Residues: CASSLAESSSYNEQFF. The genes are TRBV7-3 and TRBJ2-1; D not certain. The CDR3 totals 16 residues. The V end lost 2 bases, the J end lost 0 bases, and 11 bases lay between the germline ends. In germline, CDR1 is SGHTA, CDR2 FQGTGA.

The genes are TRBV7-9 and TRBJ2-7, with 10 bases aligning to TRBD1. The length of the CDR3 is 19 residues. Per the germline V gene, CDR1 is SEHNR and CDR2 is FQNEAQ (reference sequence). After removal of 5 bases from V and 2 bases from J, the junction contained 18 bases not matched to a gene. The CDR3 DNA reads as TGTGCCAGCAGCCTTAAAGTCCGGGACAGGGGATTTATCCCCTACGAGCAGTACTTC. It specifies CASSLKVRDRGFIPYEQYF.

The chain is built from TRBV2 and TRBJ2-7; 10 bases line up with TRBD1. After removal of 1 base from V and 3 bases from J, the junction contained 9 bases not matched to a gene. Germline CDR1 SNHLY, CDR2 FYNNEI. CDR3 size: 17 residues. The CDR3 coding sequence is TGTGCCAGCAGTGAAGTGCCCGGGACAGGGGCGTTCTACGAGCAGTACTTC. Residues: CASSEVPGTGAFYEQYF.

This clone was detected only a few times. The CDR3 spells CASSLSPRGANSPLHF. As DNA, the CDR3 is TGTGCCAGCAGTTTATCGCCCCGTGGGGCGAATTCACCCCTCCACTTT. This sequence joins TRBV27 and TRBJ1-6, with D possibly matching TRBD1 (5 bases). The germline CDR1 and CDR2 sequences are MNHEY and SMNVEV (reference sequence). Deletions cut 0 bases from V and 7 bases from J, with 13 bases between. CDR3 length: 16 amino acids.